Given below is one T cell receptor beta chain in context. Its antigen is not yet known. Within one base of it there is no much larger clone, and no base qualities were kept. The entry originates in a study of control samples from healthy donors and cancer patients (dated by TCRdb to the early 2020s). The library was produced with the immunoSEQ multiplex PCR assay. The table comes from immuneACCESS by way of TCRdb, which keeps in-frame sequences with V and J called. Part of the clones is missing from these tables; in studies checked, under half for an unresolved V gene and the rest for unknown reasons. Across this sample there are tens of thousands of clones, with 88% seen only once. Around 5.4% of the sample is held by the ten biggest clonotypes. The germline V end is reduced by 0 bases and the J end by 4 bases; junction bases left unmatched: 9. Spanning cysteine to phenylalanine, the CDR3 consists of 17 amino acids. Kept here is only the CDR3 DNA, which spans 51 bases and is read in frame from base 1. The germline V gene specifies ENHRY as CDR1 and SYGVKD as CDR2.

This receptor was obtained from a woman aged 45-65 years in good health. The sequencing input was blood. Recombination connected TRBV10-3 to TRBJ2-1, with 7 middle bases fitting TRBD1. The nucleotide sequence reads TGTGCCATCAGTGAGTCTTTTCAGGACAGGAATTACAATGAGCAGTTCTTC. It translates as CAISESFQDRNYNEQFF.